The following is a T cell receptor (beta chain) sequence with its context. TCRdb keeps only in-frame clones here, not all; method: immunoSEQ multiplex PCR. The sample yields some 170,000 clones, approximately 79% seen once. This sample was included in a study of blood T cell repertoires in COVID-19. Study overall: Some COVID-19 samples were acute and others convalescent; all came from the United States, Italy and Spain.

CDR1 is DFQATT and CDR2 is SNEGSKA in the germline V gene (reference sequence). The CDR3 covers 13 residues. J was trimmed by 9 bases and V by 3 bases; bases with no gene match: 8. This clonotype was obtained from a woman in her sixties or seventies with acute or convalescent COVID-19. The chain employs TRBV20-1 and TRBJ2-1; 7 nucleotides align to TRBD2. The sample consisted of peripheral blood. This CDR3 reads CSASFTSAGEQFF. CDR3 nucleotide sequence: TGCAGTGCTAGTTTCACTAGCGCTGGTGAGCAGTTCTTC.